A single sample is the source of the 30 T cell receptor beta chains below, sequenced in a study of spatial heterogeneity in lung cancer. TCRdb fed the 5' RACE reads into MiXCR, producing one record per CDR3 protein. The table shows about 2,600 distinct CDR3 sequences, with roughly 4.5% occurring only once. Time point noted: sample taken at primary tumor resection. The authors sequenced whole RNA from tumor, nontumor lung or frozen PBMC without sorting. The sequencing used normal lung tissue next to the tumor, collected at surgery. These receptors were collected from a female donor with early-stage non-small cell lung cancer.

This clonotype has at least ten counts. A library prepared for alpha chains yielded this beta chain as an off-target read; its size is of little meaning. The CDR3 sequence: CASSSPGQGRETQYF. The DNA of the CDR3 is TGTGCCAGCAGCTCCCCGGGACAGGGGCGAGAGACCCAGTACTTC. The chain carries TRBV3-1 and TRBJ2-5, with 10 positions matching TRBD1. The CDR3 runs 15 residues. Germline values: CDR1 LGHDT, CDR2 YNNKEL (reference sequence). The ends lost 5 bases at V and 4 bases at J; junction bases unmatched: 7.

This clonotype is classed as medium-sized. This beta chain was picked up by a library intended for alpha chains and is off target, so its count carries little meaning. The V gene is TRBV5-1, the J gene TRBJ2-3; D is uncertain. Per germline, CDR1 SGHRS and CDR2 YFSETQ. The germline V and J ends were trimmed by 0 bases and 6 bases, with 20 bases remaining between them. The CDR3 runs to 17 residues. Written as DNA, the CDR3 is TGCGCCAGCAGCTTGGTCGGCGGCAGGCGACCCTCTGATACGCAGTATTTT. It encodes CASSLVGGRRPSDTQYF.

This clonotype is medium-sized in the sample. This beta chain slipped into a library made for alpha chains as a stray read, so its size is not meaningful. The chain uses TRBV27 and TRBJ2-7; TRBD1 matches at 10 bases. The germline gives CDR1 MNHEY, CDR2 SMNVEV (reference sequence). The CDR3 is 18 amino acids. The junction had 14 bases not matched to a gene; V was cut back by 2 bases and J by 4 bases. CDR3 DNA sequence: TGTGCCAGCAGTTTAAGGGGACAGGGGTCCTCTAGTGGGTACGAGCAGTACTTC. It translates to CASSLRGQGSSSGYEQYF.

This clonotype was counted at least ten times. Being off target in a library aimed at alpha chains, this beta chain has a size of little meaning. The genes are TRBV20-1 and TRBJ2-2; TRBD2 is a possible D gene (5 bases). Germline assignment: CDR1 DFQATT and CDR2 SNEGSKA (reference sequence). V was pared by 3 bases and J by 7 bases, with 15 bases between. CDR3 length equals 14 residues. CDR3 bases: TGCAGTGCTAGTAGAGGCGGGCTAATCGGGGAGCTGTTTTTT. Its translation is CSASRGGLIGELFF.

By share, this clonotype ranks as medium-sized. This beta chain slipped into a library made for alpha chains as a stray read, so its size is not meaningful. J is TRBJ2-1 and V is TRBV5-1, with TRBD2 as a possible D gene (5 bases). Germline values: CDR1 SGHRS, CDR2 YFSETQ. With 4 bases removed from V and 0 bases from J, the gap between germline ends came to 17 bases. The CDR3 runs 17 residues. The CDR3, as DNA: TGCGCCAGCAGCCCCTTGGGGAGTTTCAGCTCCTACAATGAGCAGTTCTTC. Protein: CASSPLGSFSSYNEQFF.

This clonotype was counted ten times or more. The junction departs from germline at one end; a sequencing error may be responsible. Within a library made for alpha chains, this beta chain is off target, and its count is uninformative. J is TRBJ1-1 and V is TRBV10-3, with D possibly matching TRBD1 (6 bases). This CDR3 region has 12 residues. Germline V gene sequence: CDR1 ENHRY, CDR2 SYGVKD. The CDR3 DNA sequence: TGTGCCATCTCCCAGGGGAACACTGAAGCTTTATTT. This translates into CAISQGNTEALF.

This clonotype was counted many times. This beta chain is an unintended read in a library built for alpha chains; its size means little. This chain joins TRBV3-1 and TRBJ1-1; D uncertain. CDR1 and CDR2 from the germline V gene are LGHDT and YNNKEL (reference sequence). V shed 0 bases and J shed 0 bases, with 14 bases lying between them. CDR3 length: 17 amino acids. The CDR3, as DNA: TGTGCCAGCAGCCAAGAGCCTTCCTCCCGGGTGAACACTGAAGCTTTCTTT. Protein product: CASSQEPSSRVNTEAFF.

This clonotype was recorded at least ten times. With the library built for alpha chains, this beta chain is off target and its frequency is not meaningful. V is TRBV19 and J is TRBJ2-1; no reliable D call. V lost 3 bases and J lost 4, with 10 bases in between. CDR1 is LNHDA, CDR2 SQIVND, per germline (reference sequence). This CDR3 is 14 amino acids long. The CDR3 sequence is CASSIRFYYNEQFF. The CDR3 bases are TGTGCCAGTAGTATCAGATTTTATTACAATGAGCAGTTCTTC.

This clonotype is medium-sized (0.01 to 0.1%). This beta chain is off target for a library built for alpha chains, so its abundance means little. The chain uses TRBV6-1 and TRBJ1-5, with D unclear. CDR1 is MNHNS, CDR2 SASEGT, per germline. The V gene lost 10 bases and the J gene lost 2 bases, with 15 bases spanning the gap. This CDR3 has 14 amino acids. The CDR3 region has the DNA TGTGCCACCGCGGAGGGATCCGGCAATCAGCCCCAGCATTTT. It translates to CATAEGSGNQPQHF.

Sample share makes this clonotype medium-sized. A library prepared for alpha chains yielded this beta chain as an off-target read; its size is of little meaning. J is TRBJ1-5 and V is TRBV28; TRBD1 agrees at 9 bases. With 6 bases clipped from V and 3 bases from J, the junction kept 12 bases outside the gene matches. The CDR3 has 17 amino acids. The germline V gene has CDR1 MDHEN and CDR2 SYDVKM. The CDR3 here is CASRVWRGTGTNQPQHF. CDR3 DNA sequence: TGTGCCAGCAGAGTTTGGAGGGGGACAGGGACCAATCAGCCCCAGCATTTT. The variable domain in full, completed from reference TRBV28 and TRBJ1-5, reads DVKVTQSSRYLVKRTGEKVFLECVQDMDHENMFWYRQDPGLGLRLIYFSYDVKMKEKGDIPEGYSVSREKKERFSLILESASTNQTSMYLCASRVWRGTGTNQPQHFGDGTRLSIL.

This clonotype is deemed medium-sized. A library prepared for alpha chains yielded this beta chain as an off-target read; its size is of little meaning. The J gene is TRBJ2-1, the V gene TRBV7-3; TRBD1 might be the D (6 bases). The CDR3 has 15 residues. Germline CDR1 and CDR2: SGHTA and FQGTGA. V lost 1 base and J 5 bases, leaving 12 bases between the germline ends. The CDR3 is CASSLIGTGNNEQFF. In DNA form, the CDR3 reads TGTGCCAGCAGCTTAATTGGTACAGGGAACAATGAGCAGTTCTTC.

This clonotype was detected ten times or more. The size of this beta chain means little, since it is a stray read in a library made for alpha chains. The chain employs TRBV12-3 or TRBV12-4 and TRBJ2-2; no definite D call. The V end was cut by 2 bases, the J end by 4 bases, with 5 bases between. The CDR3 runs to 13 residues. The CDR3 region has the DNA TGTGCCAGCAGTTTAAGAAGCACCGGGGAGCTGTTTTTT. It codes for CASSLRSTGELFF.

By frequency in the sample, this clonotype is medium-sized. Being off target in a library aimed at alpha chains, this beta chain has a size of little meaning. V gene TRBV12-3 or TRBV12-4 combines with J gene TRBJ1-2, with 7 nucleotides matching TRBD1. CDR3 size: 13 residues. Trimming removed 6 bases from V and 2 bases from J; junction bases left unmatched: 3. The CDR3 DNA reads TGTGCCAGCAGGCCGGGACAGAACTATGGCTACACCTTC. It yields the protein CASRPGQNYGYTF.

By sample share, this clonotype is medium-sized (0.01 to 0.1%). For a library built for alpha chains, this beta chain is a stray read; little rests on its size. The chain recombines TRBV28 with TRBJ2-5; possible D gene TRBD2, 6 bases. V was cut by 3 bases and J by 4 bases, with 15 bases left in between. Looked up from germline, CDR1 is MDHEN and CDR2 is SYDVKM. The CDR3 is 15 amino acids. The CDR3 sequence is CASSLGGYQGETQYF. CDR3 sequence (DNA): TGTGCCAGCAGTTTGGGGGGTTATCAGGGAGAGACCCAGTACTTC.

A few counts support this clonotype. This beta chain is an unintended read in a library built for alpha chains; its size means little. This sequence joins TRBV7-2 and TRBJ2-3, with D possibly being TRBD2 (5 bases). The germline V gene encodes CDR1 SGHTA and CDR2 FQGNSA. V dropped 1 base and J dropped 1 base, with 12 bases sitting between them. The CDR3 is made up of 16 amino acids. CDR3 sequence reads: CASSLVGDSGTDTQYF. The CDR3 DNA is TGTGCCAGCAGCTTAGTAGGCGATAGCGGCACAGATACGCAGTATTTT.

This clonotype counts as medium-sized (0.01 to 0.1%). This beta chain is a stray read from a library made for alpha chains; its abundance is not meaningful. The chain joins TRBV5-6 to TRBJ2-1; 7 bases are a match to TRBD1. There are 14 residues in the CDR3. Germline V gene lookup returns CDR1 SGHDT and CDR2 YYEEEE. J was trimmed by 8 bases and V by 2 bases; bases with no gene match: 7. CDR3 amino acids: CASSLPDRADEQFF. The CDR3 DNA sequence: TGTGCCAGCAGCTTACCCGACAGGGCTGATGAGCAGTTCTTC.

This clonotype appeared many times. This beta chain is an unintended read in a library built for alpha chains; its size means little. The CDR3 reads CASSGTVMNTEAFF. CDR3 DNA: TGCGCCAGCAGTGGGACGGTTATGAACACTGAAGCTTTCTTT. This chain uses TRBV5-1 with TRBJ1-1, with a tentative D call TRBD1 (5 bases). With 5 bases removed from V and 0 bases from J, the gap between germline ends came to 11 bases. Germline values: CDR1 SGHRS, CDR2 YFSETQ. This CDR3 region has 14 residues.

About this clonotype itself: A library prepared for alpha chains yielded this beta chain as an off-target read; its size is of little meaning. The chain is built from TRBV29-1 and TRBJ2-6; D possibly uses TRBD1 or TRBD2 (5 bases each). The V and J ends lost 6 bases and 1 base respectively, with 10 bases between them. The CDR3 runs 14 residues. CDR1 and CDR2 (germline): SQVTM, ANQGSEA. CDR3 residues: CSVRGGSGANVLTF. CDR3 in DNA: TGCAGCGTGAGGGGTGGATCTGGGGCCAACGTCCTGACTTTC.

This clonotype was seen ten or more times. As an off-target read in a library built for alpha chains, this beta chain has a frequency of little significance. The chain recombines TRBV6-5 with TRBJ2-1; no clear D. The CDR3 sequence is 13 residues long. Trimming stripped 0 bases from V and 6 bases from J, with 6 bases between. Looked up from germline, CDR1 is MNHEY and CDR2 is SVGAGI. CDR3 in DNA: TGTGCCAGCAGTTACTCGATCTCCAATGAGCAGTTCTTC. Translated: CASSYSISNEQFF.

By share of the sample, this clonotype is medium-sized. Within a library made for alpha chains, this beta chain is off target, and its count is uninformative. V gene TRBV3-1 combines with J gene TRBJ1-1, with D uncertain. V lost 0 bases and J 7 bases, leaving 9 bases between the germline ends. The CDR3 runs 13 residues. In germline, CDR1 is LGHDT, CDR2 YNNKEL (reference sequence). The CDR3 nucleotides are TGTGCCAGCAGCCAAGACTGGGATCGTGAAGCTTTCTTT. It encodes CASSQDWDREAFF.

This clonotype counts as large. This beta chain represents an off-target read in a library built for alpha chains; its size is of limited meaning. The chain employs TRBV29-1 and TRBJ2-2; D tentatively fits TRBD1 or TRBD2 (5 bases each). Trimming stripped 3 bases from V and 7 bases from J, with 12 bases between. This CDR3 spans 13 amino acids. From germline, CDR1 is SQVTM and CDR2 ANQGSEA. CDR3 sequence: CSVDPGHHGELFF. CDR3 DNA: TGCAGCGTTGACCCGGGGCATCACGGGGAGCTGTTTTTT.

This clonotype is categorized as medium-sized. This beta chain is an off-target read within a library intended for alpha chains, so its frequency means little. The chain joins TRBV27 to TRBJ2-4, with 9 bases that match TRBD1. Germline trimming cut 6 bases from V and 7 bases from J; bases unmatched to any gene: 7. Germline loops: CDR1 MNHEY, CDR2 SMNVEV (reference sequence). This CDR3 spans 14 amino acids. DNA of the CDR3: TGTGCCAGCAGACAACAGGGGGCACAGAACATTCAGTACTTC. Its protein product is CASRQQGAQNIQYF.

This clonotype was found many times. In a library made to pick up alpha chains, this beta chain is a stray read with a size that means little. The genes are TRBV7-3 and TRBJ2-3; no clear D. V dropped 1 base and J dropped 7 bases, with 12 bases sitting between them. CDR3 length: 14 amino acids. The germline gives CDR1 SGHTA, CDR2 FQGTGA. CDR3: CASSLNAPGYTQYF. The DNA for the CDR3 is TGTGCCAGCAGCTTAAATGCCCCCGGGTATACGCAGTATTTT.

This clonotype was detected a few times. This beta chain is off target for a library built for alpha chains, so its abundance means little. The chain joins TRBV7-9 to TRBJ1-5; TRBD1 aligns across 7 bases. The CDR3 totals 14 residues. The germline V gene has CDR1 SEHNR and CDR2 FQNEAQ (reference sequence). J was trimmed by 1 base and V by 5 bases; bases with no gene match: 2. CDR3 region: CASSPGGSNQPQHF. CDR3 nucleotide sequence: TGTGCCAGCAGCCCAGGGGGGAGCAATCAGCCCCAGCATTTT. Drawing the rest from reference TRBV7-9 and TRBJ1-5, the complete variable domain is DTGVSQNPRHKITKRGQNVTFRCDPISEHNRLYWYRQTLGQGPEFLTYFQNEAQLEKSRLLSDRFSAERPKGSFSTLEIQRTEQGDSAMYLCASSPGGSNQPQHFGDGTRLSIL.

Relative to its sample, this clonotype is large. Little can be read into the size of this beta chain, an off-target read in a library designed for alpha chains. This chain uses TRBV7-9 with TRBJ2-3; 13 bases agree with TRBD2. The CDR3 is 16 residues long. CDR1 is SEHNR and CDR2 is FQNEAQ in the germline V gene (reference sequence). Trimming cost V 5 bases and J 2 bases; bases outside gene matches: 4. CDR3 sequence reads: CASSHGLAGDTDTQYF. In nucleotides, the CDR3 is TGTGCCAGCAGCCACGGACTAGCGGGAGACACAGATACGCAGTATTTT.

This clonotype is medium-sized (0.01 to 0.1%) by share. This beta chain slipped into a library made for alpha chains as a stray read, so its size is not meaningful. The chain carries TRBV27 and TRBJ2-2; D remains unclear. Germline V gene lookup returns CDR1 MNHEY and CDR2 SMNVEV (reference sequence). This CDR3 comprises 12 residues. Trimming removed 7 bases at V and 0 bases at J, with 3 bases between. The CDR3 nucleotides are TGTGCCAGCAAACCGAACACCGGGGAGCTGTTTTTT. This codes for CASKPNTGELFF.

This clonotype is labeled medium-sized. Because this beta chain is a stray read in a library intended to capture alpha chains, its abundance should not be given much weight. This rearrangement joins TRBV5-1 to TRBJ2-1; D gene ambiguous. This CDR3 comprises 14 residues. The germline gives CDR1 SGHRS, CDR2 YFSETQ. Between the trimmed V and J ends, which lost 3 bases and 4 bases, there was a span of 11 bases. CDR3 sequence reads: CASSYYSTYNEQFF. The DNA for the CDR3 is TGCGCCAGCAGCTATTATTCTACTTACAATGAGCAGTTCTTC.

There are a few counts of this clonotype. This beta chain represents an off-target read in a library built for alpha chains; its size is of limited meaning. The V gene is TRBV28, the J gene TRBJ2-5; D is ambiguous. V dropped 3 bases and J dropped 3 bases, with 14 bases sitting between them. CDR3 length: 15 residues. Germline V gene data show CDR1 as MDHEN and CDR2 as SYDVKM. CDR3 amino acids: CASSFVGSLKETQYF. The DNA of the CDR3 is TGTGCCAGCAGTTTTGTAGGCAGCCTGAAAGAGACCCAGTACTTC.

In this sample, this clonotype is large. A library made for alpha chains picked up this beta chain off target, so its size means little. This sequence joins TRBV20-1 and TRBJ2-7, with TRBD1 identical over 9 bases. The CDR3 is 16 residues long. CDR1 and CDR2 (germline): DFQATT, SNEGSKA (reference sequence). V lost 4 bases and J lost 2; bases outside the gene matches: 12. The CDR3 bases are TGCAGTGCTACGGGTGTGGGACAGGGAAGAACCTACGAGCAGTACTTC. Residues: CSATGVGQGRTYEQYF.

This clonotype ranks as medium-sized (0.01 to 0.1%). This beta chain appears as a stray read in a library generated for alpha chains; its size is not informative. The chain carries TRBV25-1 and TRBJ2-1, with D unresolved. The V gene lost 4 bases and the J gene lost 7 bases, with 8 bases spanning the gap. Germline-derived CDR1 and CDR2 are MGHDK and SYGVNS. The CDR3 contains 12 residues. CDR3 protein: CASSGRWNEQFF. CDR3 bases: TGTGCCAGCAGTGGCAGGTGGAATGAGCAGTTCTTC. Full variable domain (outside the CDR3, taken from reference TRBV25-1 and TRBJ2-1): EADIYQTPRYLVIGTGKKITLECSQTMGHDKMYWYQQDPGMELHLIHYSYGVNSTEKGDLSSESTVSRIRTEHFPLTLESARPSHTSQYLCASSGRWNEQFFGPGTRLTVL.